These 15 T cell receptor beta chains came from one sample sequenced in a study of beta chain features in type 1 diabetes. Expressed TCRB transcripts got sequenced, as all isolated RNA was reverse transcribed. Generated by immunoSEQ multiplex PCR, the TCRdb table keeps only in-frame clones and is missing some. The profile shows under 450,000 clones, 14% of them singletons. Material: naive CD4+ T cells from blood. These receptor sequences come from a man aged 30 to 39 in good health.

In this sample, this clone turned up a few times. V usage is TRBV7-2 and J usage is TRBJ2-5, with D unclear. The CDR3 consists of 12 residues. Germline V gene data show CDR1 as SGHTA and CDR2 as FQGNSA. Trimming shortened V by 2 bases and J by 5 bases, and 6 bases separated the two germline ends. The CDR3 loop is CASSLFDETQYF. CDR3 bases: TGTGCCAGCAGCTTATTCGATGAGACCCAGTACTTC.

J is TRBJ2-2 and V is TRBV30, with no clear D. Trimming removed 0 bases at V and 6 bases at J, with 11 bases between. This CDR3 is built from 14 residues. The germline V gene has CDR1 GTSNPN and CDR2 SVGIG (reference sequence). The CDR3 reads CAWSVGIIAGELFF. The CDR3 DNA sequence: TGTGCCTGGAGTGTTGGTATTATCGCCGGGGAGCTGTTTTTT.

In its sample, this clone was seen a few times. The chain uses TRBV6-6 and TRBJ2-4; D is possibly TRBD1 (5 bases). The CDR3 covers 14 residues. The germline CDR1 and CDR2 sequences are MNHNY and SVGAGI (reference sequence). Trimming pared 5 bases from V and 8 bases from J, leaving 16 bases between. CDR3 amino acids: CASSRGRASDIQYF. For the CDR3, the DNA is TGTGCCAGCAGTCGAGGCAGGGCTAGTGACATTCAGTACTTC.

This clone was seen more than once but under ten times. The rearrangement joins TRBV20-1 to TRBJ1-2; D call uncertain. Trimming cost V 6 bases and J 5 bases, with 10 bases left between them. The CDR3 consists of 11 residues. CDR1 is DFQATT and CDR2 is SNEGSKA in the germline V gene (reference sequence). The CDR3 spells CSARLSYGYTF. The CDR3, as DNA: TGCAGTGCCAGACTGTCATATGGCTACACCTTC.

The chain has TRBV11-2 and TRBJ2-6; TRBD2 might be the D (5 bases). CDR1 and CDR2 (germline): SGHAT, FQNNGV. This CDR3 has 17 residues. The V and J ends lost 5 bases and 7 bases respectively, with 21 bases between them. Here the CDR3 DNA reads TGTGCCAGCAGCACTTCCCGGGATGCCCCCGGAGCCAACGTCCTGACTTTC. Amino acid sequence: CASSTSRDAPGANVLTF. Full variable domain (missing parts from reference TRBV11-2 and TRBJ2-6): EAGVAQSPRYKIIEKRQSVAFWCNPISGHATLYWYQQILGQGPKLLIQFQNNGVVDDSQLPKDRFSAERLKGVDSTLKIQPAKLEDSAVYLCASSTSRDAPGANVLTFGAGSRLTVL.

This sequence joins TRBV5-4 and TRBJ2-2, with D possibly matching TRBD2 (6 bases). Between the trimmed V and J ends, which lost 4 bases and 3 bases, there was a span of 19 bases. The germline V gene encodes CDR1 SGHNT and CDR2 YYREEE (reference sequence). This CDR3 contains 17 residues. The CDR3 here is CASSPPLRGVDTGELFF. The CDR3 bases are TGTGCCAGCAGCCCCCCCCTGCGGGGAGTGGACACCGGGGAGCTGTTTTTT.

This chain joins TRBV19 and TRBJ2-3; 9 nucleotides align to TRBD2. V lost 3 bases to trimming and J lost 1 base; unmatched junction nucleotides: 5. The CDR3 contains 16 residues. CDR1 is LNHDA and CDR2 is SQIVND in the germline V gene (reference sequence). The CDR3: CASSIGREGGTDTQYF. CDR3 bases: TGTGCCAGTAGTATCGGGCGGGAGGGGGGCACAGATACGCAGTATTTT.

V gene TRBV29-1 combines with J gene TRBJ1-2; 9 bases fit TRBD1. The CDR3 is 14 amino acids. Germline V gene lookup returns CDR1 SQVTM and CDR2 ANQGSEA. The V segment lost 7 bases and the J segment 2 bases; nucleotides outside the gene matches: 8. CDR3: CSAAGTGWNYGYTF. CDR3 sequence (DNA): TGCAGCGCCGCCGGGACAGGGTGGAACTATGGCTACACCTTC.

The chain links TRBV11-2 to TRBJ2-3; 7 bases match TRBD1. CDR3 length equals 18 residues. V trimming: 5 bases; J trimming: 3 bases; junction bases outside the gene matches: 17. Germline loops: CDR1 SGHAT, CDR2 FQNNGV. The CDR3 is CASSPVQGTVTKTDTQYF. Written as DNA, the CDR3 is TGTGCCAGCAGCCCAGTCCAGGGGACAGTTACAAAGACAGATACGCAGTATTTT.

This clone came up once. The rearrangement links TRBV9 to TRBJ2-3; 7 nucleotides line up with TRBD1. Germline-derived CDR1 and CDR2 are SGDLS and YYNGEE. This CDR3 region has 15 residues. Trimming cost V 2 bases and J 1 base; bases outside gene matches: 4. Here the CDR3 DNA reads TGTGCCAGCAGCGTGACAGGGTGGGGCACAGATACGCAGTATTTT. Its protein product is CASSVTGWGTDTQYF.

The rearrangement uses TRBV7-8 and TRBJ2-7; perhaps TRBD2 as D (5 bases). The CDR3 has 12 residues. Between the trimmed V and J ends, which lost 5 bases and 6 bases, there was a span of 11 bases. Germline CDR1 is SGHVS and CDR2 is FQNEAQ. The CDR3 DNA reads as TGTGCCAGCAGCCGACTAACAGTCGAGCAGTACTTC. This sequence encodes CASSRLTVEQYF.

This clone was found many times. The genes are TRBV25-1 and TRBJ2-5; D unresolved. Germline CDR1 MGHDK, CDR2 SYGVNS. Deletions cut 8 bases from V and 5 bases from J, with 21 bases between. The CDR3 extends over 15 amino acids. This chain's CDR3 is CASGDHWDLRETQYF. In DNA, the CDR3 is TGTGCCAGCGGGGATCATTGGGATTTACGGGAGACCCAGTACTTC.

The chain employs TRBV19 and TRBJ2-1, with D unresolved. The CDR3 is made up of 16 amino acids. V was clipped by 0 bases and J by 3 bases, with 12 bases between them. Germline V gives CDR1 LNHDA, CDR2 SQIVND (reference sequence). The CDR3 loop reads CASSIERAARYNEQFF. In DNA, the CDR3 is TGTGCCAGTAGTATAGAAAGGGCCGCCCGCTACAATGAGCAGTTCTTC.

There are a few counts of this clone. J is TRBJ2-3 and V is TRBV6-6; TRBD2 matches at 9 bases. There are 14 residues in the CDR3. Trimming cost V 7 bases and J 3 bases; bases outside gene matches: 5. Germline V gene lookup returns CDR1 MNHNY and CDR2 SVGAGI (reference sequence). Here the CDR3 reads CASTPAGGTDTQYF. As DNA, the CDR3 is TGTGCCAGCACCCCAGCGGGAGGTACAGATACGCAGTATTTT.

The CDR3 protein is CATLDRGGNTIYF. As DNA, the CDR3 is TGTGCCACCCTGGACAGGGGTGGAAACACCATATATTTT. The chain has TRBV10-3 and TRBJ1-3; 9 nucleotides align to TRBD1. The CDR3 consists of 13 residues. From germline, CDR1 is ENHRY and CDR2 SYGVKD. Trimming cost V 10 bases and J 3 bases; bases outside gene matches: 4.